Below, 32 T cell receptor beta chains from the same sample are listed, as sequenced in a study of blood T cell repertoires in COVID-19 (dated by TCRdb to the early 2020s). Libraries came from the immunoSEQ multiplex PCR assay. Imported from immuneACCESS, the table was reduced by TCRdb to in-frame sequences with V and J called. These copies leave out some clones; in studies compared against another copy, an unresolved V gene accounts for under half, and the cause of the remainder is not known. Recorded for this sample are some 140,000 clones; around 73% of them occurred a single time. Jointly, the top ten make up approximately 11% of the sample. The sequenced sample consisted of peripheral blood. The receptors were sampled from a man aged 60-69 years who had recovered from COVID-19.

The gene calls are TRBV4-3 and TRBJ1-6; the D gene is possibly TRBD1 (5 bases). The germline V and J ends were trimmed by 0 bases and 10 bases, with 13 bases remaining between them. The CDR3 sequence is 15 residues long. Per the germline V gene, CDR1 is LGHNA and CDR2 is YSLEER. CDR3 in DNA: TGCGCCAGCAGCCAAGAGGCCAGGGCAGGGTCACCCCTCCACTTT. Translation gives CASSQEARAGSPLHF.

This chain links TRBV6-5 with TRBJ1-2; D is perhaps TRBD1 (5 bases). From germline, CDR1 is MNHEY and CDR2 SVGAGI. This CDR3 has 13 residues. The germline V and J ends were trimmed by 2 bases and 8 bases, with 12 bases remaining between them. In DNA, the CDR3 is TGTGCCAGCAGTTACAGGGCAGGGCAAGGCTACACCTTC. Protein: CASSYRAGQGYTF.

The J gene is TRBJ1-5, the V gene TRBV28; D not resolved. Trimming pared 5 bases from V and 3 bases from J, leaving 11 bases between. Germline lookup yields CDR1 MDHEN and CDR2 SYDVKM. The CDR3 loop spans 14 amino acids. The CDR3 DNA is TGTGCCAGCAGTCAGATAACCCACAATCAGCCCCAGCATTTT. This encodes CASSQITHNQPQHF.

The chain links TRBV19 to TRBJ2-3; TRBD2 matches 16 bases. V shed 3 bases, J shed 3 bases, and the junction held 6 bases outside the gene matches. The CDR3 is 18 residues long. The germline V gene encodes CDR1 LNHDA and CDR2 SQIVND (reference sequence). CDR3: CASSMGLAGGPLTDTQYF. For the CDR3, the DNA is TGTGCCAGTAGTATGGGACTAGCGGGAGGGCCGCTGACAGATACGCAGTATTTT.

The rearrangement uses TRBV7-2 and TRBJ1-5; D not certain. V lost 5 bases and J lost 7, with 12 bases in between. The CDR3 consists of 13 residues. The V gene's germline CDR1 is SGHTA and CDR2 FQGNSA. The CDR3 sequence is CASSPWAGQPQHF. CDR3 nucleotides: TGTGCCAGCAGCCCATGGGCCGGACAGCCCCAGCATTTT.

Here the CDR3 reads CASSSDRGLDQPQHF. The CDR3, as DNA: TGTGCCAGCTCCTCCGACAGGGGGCTTGATCAGCCCCAGCATTTT. The rearrangement joins TRBV18 to TRBJ1-5; TRBD1 aligns across 10 bases. From germline, CDR1 is KGHSH and CDR2 LQKENI. CDR3 length: 15 residues. Losses at the gene ends were 6 bases for V and 5 bases for J; bases not matched to a gene: 7.

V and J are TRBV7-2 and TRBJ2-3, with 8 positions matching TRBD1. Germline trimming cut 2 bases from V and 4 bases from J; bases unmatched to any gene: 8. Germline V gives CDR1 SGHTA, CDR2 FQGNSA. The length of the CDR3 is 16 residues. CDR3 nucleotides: TGTGCCAGCAGCTTATTTTGGACAGGGACTCCAGATACGCAGTATTTT. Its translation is CASSLFWTGTPDTQYF.

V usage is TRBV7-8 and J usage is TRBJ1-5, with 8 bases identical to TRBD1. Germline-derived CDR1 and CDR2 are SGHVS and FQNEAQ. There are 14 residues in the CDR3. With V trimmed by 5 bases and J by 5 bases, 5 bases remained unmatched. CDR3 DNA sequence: TGTGCCAGCAGCGCGGACAGGGAGGATCAGCCCCAGCATTTT. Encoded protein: CASSADREDQPQHF.

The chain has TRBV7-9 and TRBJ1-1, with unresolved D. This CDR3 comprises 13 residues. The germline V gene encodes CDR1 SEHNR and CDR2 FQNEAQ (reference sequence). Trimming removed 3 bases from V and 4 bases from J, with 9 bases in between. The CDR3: CASSFGEGTEAFF. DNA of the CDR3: TGTGCCAGCAGCTTCGGGGAGGGCACTGAAGCTTTCTTT.

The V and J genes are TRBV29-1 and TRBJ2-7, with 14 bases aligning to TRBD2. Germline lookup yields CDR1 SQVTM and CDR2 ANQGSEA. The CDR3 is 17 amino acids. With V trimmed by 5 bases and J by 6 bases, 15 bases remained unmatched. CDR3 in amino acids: CSVSGTSGSFSLGEQYF. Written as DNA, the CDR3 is TGCAGCGTTTCCGGGACTAGCGGGAGCTTTAGTTTGGGCGAGCAGTACTTC.

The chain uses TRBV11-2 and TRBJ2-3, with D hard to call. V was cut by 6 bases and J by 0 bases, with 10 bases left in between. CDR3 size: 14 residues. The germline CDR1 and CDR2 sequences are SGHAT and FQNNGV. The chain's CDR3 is CASRSASSTDTQYF. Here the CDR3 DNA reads TGTGCCAGCAGGAGCGCTTCTAGCACAGATACGCAGTATTTT.

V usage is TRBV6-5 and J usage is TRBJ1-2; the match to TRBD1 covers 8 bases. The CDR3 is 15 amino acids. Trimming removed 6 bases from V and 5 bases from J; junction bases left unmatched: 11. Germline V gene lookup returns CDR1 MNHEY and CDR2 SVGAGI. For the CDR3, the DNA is TGTGCCAGCAGCCCCTTGGACAGGGTTCAGTATGGCTACACCTTC. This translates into CASSPLDRVQYGYTF.

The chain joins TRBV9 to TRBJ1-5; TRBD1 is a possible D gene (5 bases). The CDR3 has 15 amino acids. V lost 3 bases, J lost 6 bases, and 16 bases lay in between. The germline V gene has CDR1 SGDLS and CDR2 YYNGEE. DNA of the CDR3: TGTGCCAGCAGCGCGGGGACTGCCCATAGTCAGCCCCAGCATTTT. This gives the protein CASSAGTAHSQPQHF.

The CDR3 nucleotides are TGTGCCAGCAATCAGGACAGGGGTGGCGGGGAGCTGTTTTTT. Its protein is CASNQDRGGGELFF. The chain is built from TRBV6-5 and TRBJ2-2; 9 bases align to TRBD1. Germline V lookup: CDR1 MNHEY, CDR2 SVGAGI. The J segment lost 7 bases and the V segment lost 7 bases, leaving 7 bases of the junction unmatched. The CDR3 contains 14 residues.

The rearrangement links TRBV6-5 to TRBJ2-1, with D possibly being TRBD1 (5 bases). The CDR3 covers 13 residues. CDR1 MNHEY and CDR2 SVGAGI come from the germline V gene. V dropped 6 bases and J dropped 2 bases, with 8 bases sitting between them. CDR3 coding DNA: TGTGCCAGCAGGGACACTACCTACAATGAGCAGTTCTTC. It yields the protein CASRDTTYNEQFF.

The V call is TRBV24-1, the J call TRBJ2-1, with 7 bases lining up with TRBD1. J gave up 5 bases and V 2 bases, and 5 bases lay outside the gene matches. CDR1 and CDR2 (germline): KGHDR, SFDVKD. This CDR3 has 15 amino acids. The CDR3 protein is CATSDSRQGDNEQFF. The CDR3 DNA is TGTGCCACCAGTGATTCGAGACAGGGCGACAATGAGCAGTTCTTC.

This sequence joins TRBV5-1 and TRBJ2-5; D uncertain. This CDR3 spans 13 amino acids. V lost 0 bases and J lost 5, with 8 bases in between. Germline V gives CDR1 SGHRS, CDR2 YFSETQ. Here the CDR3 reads CASSLGGSETQYF. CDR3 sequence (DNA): TGCGCCAGCAGCTTGGGCGGATCTGAGACCCAGTACTTC.

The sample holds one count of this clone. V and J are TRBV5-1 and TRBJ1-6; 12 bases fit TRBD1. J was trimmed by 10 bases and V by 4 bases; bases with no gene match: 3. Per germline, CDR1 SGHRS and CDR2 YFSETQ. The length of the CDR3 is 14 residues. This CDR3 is CASSQGQGASPLHF. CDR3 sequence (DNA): TGCGCCAGCAGCCAGGGACAGGGGGCCTCACCCCTCCACTTT.

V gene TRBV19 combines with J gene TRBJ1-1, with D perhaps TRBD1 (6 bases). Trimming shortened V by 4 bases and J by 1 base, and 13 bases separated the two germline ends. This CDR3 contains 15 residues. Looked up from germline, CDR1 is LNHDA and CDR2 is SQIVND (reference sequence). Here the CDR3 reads CASSTNRDQNTEAFF. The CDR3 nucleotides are TGTGCCAGTAGTACAAACAGGGACCAGAACACTGAAGCTTTCTTT. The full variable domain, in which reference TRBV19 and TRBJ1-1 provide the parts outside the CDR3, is DGGITQSPKYLFRKEGQNVTLSCEQNLNHDAMYWYRQDPGQGLRLIYYSQIVNDFQKGDIAEGYSVSREKKESFPLTVTSAQKNPTAFYLCASSTNRDQNTEAFFGQGTRLTVV.

The CDR3 DNA is TGTGCCAGCAGCCTCAGGAAGGGGACTGAAGCTTTCTTT. This encodes CASSLRKGTEAFF. V and J are TRBV7-9 and TRBJ1-1; tentative D call: TRBD1 (5 bases). Germline assignment: CDR1 SEHNR and CDR2 FQNEAQ (reference sequence). The CDR3 loop spans 13 amino acids. V lost 5 bases and J lost 5, with 12 bases in between.

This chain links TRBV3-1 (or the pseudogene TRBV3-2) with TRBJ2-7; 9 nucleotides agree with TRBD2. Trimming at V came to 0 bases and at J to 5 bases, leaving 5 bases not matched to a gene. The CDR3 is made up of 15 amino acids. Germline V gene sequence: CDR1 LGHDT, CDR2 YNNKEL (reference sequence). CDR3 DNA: TGTGCCAGCAGCCAAGATGCAGCGGGAGGTAACGAGCAGTACTTC. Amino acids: CASSQDAAGGNEQYF.

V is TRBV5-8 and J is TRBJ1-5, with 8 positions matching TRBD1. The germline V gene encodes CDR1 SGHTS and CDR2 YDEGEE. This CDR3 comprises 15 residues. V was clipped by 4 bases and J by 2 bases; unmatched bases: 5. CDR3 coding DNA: TGTGCCAGCAGCCCGGGACAGGTTGGCAATCAGCCCCAGCATTTT. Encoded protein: CASSPGQVGNQPQHF.

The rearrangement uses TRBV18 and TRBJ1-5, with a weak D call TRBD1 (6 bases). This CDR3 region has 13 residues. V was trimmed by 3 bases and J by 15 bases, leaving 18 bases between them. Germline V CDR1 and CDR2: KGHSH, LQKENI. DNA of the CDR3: TGTGCCAGCTCACCCTCCGGTAACGCCAGGGGGCATTTT. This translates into CASSPSGNARGHF.

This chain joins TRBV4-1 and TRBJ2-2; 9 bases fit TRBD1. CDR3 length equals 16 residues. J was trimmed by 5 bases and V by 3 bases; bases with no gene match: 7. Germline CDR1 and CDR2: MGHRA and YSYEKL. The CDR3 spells CASSHPGQGGTGELFF. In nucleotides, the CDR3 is TGCGCCAGCAGCCACCCGGGACAGGGAGGGACCGGGGAGCTGTTTTTT.

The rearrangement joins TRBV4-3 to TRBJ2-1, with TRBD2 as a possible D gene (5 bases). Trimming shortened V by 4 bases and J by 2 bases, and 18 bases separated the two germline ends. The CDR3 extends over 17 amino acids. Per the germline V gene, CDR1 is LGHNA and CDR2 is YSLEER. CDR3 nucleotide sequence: TGCGCCAGCAGCCCCCCTAGGGTGGGAGACCCCTACAATGAGCAGTTCTTC. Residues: CASSPPRVGDPYNEQFF.

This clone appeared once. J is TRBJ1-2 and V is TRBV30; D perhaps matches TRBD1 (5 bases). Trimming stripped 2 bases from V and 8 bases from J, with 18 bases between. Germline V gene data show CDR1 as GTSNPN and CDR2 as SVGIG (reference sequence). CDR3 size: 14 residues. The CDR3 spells CAWSSQGRAGGYTF. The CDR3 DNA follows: TGTGCCTGGAGTAGTCAGGGCCGTGCCGGGGGCTACACCTTC.

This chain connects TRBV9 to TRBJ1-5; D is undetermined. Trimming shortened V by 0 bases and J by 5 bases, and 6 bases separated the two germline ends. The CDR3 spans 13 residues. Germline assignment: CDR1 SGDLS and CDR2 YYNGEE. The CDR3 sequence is CASSVEEDQPQHF. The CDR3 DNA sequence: TGTGCCAGCAGCGTAGAAGAGGATCAGCCCCAGCATTTT.

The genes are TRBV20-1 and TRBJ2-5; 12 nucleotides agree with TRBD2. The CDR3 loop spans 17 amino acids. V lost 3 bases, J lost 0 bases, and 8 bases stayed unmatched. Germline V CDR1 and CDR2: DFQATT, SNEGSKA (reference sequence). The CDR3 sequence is CSASVGLAGLYQETQYF. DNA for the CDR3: TGCAGTGCTAGTGTAGGACTAGCGGGACTGTACCAAGAGACCCAGTACTTC.

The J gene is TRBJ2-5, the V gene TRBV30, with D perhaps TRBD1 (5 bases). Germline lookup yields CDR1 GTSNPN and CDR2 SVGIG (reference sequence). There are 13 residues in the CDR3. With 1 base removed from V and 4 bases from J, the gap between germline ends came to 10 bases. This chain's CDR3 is CAWSGGGAETQYF. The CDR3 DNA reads TGTGCCTGGAGTGGCGGTGGGGCAGAGACCCAGTACTTC. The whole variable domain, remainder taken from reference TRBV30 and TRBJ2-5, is SQTIHQWPATLVQPVGSPLSLECTVEGTSNPNLYWYRQAAGRGLQLLFYSVGIGQISSEVPQNLSASRPQDRQFILSSKKLLLSDSGFYLCAWSGGGAETQYFGPGTRLLVL.

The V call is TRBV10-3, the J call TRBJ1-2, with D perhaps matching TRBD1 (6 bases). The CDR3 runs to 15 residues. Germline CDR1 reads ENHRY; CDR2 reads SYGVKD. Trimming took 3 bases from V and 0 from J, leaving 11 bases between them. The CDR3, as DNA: TGTGCCATCAGTGACAGGGGCACCTCTAACTATGGCTACACCTTC. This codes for CAISDRGTSNYGYTF.

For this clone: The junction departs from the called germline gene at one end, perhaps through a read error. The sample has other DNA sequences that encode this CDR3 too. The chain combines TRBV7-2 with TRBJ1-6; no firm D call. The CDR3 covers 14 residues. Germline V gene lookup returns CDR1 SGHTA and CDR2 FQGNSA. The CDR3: CASSLAPSNSPLHF. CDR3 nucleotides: TGTGCCAGCAGCCTAGCCCCGTCCAATTCACCCCTCCACTTT.

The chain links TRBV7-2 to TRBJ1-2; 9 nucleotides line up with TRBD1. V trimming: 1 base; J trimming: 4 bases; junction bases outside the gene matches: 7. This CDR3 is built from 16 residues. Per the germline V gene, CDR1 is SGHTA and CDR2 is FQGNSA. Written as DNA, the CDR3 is TGTGCCAGCAGCTTAGGAGGGACAGGGAACCTCTATGGCTACACCTTC. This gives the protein CASSLGGTGNLYGYTF. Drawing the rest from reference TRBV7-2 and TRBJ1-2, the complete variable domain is GAGVSQSPSNKVTEKGKDVELRCDPISGHTALYWYRQSLGQGLEFLIYFQGNSAPDKSGLPSDRFSAERTGGSVSTLTIQRTQQEDSAVYLCASSLGGTGNLYGYTFGSGTRLTVV.